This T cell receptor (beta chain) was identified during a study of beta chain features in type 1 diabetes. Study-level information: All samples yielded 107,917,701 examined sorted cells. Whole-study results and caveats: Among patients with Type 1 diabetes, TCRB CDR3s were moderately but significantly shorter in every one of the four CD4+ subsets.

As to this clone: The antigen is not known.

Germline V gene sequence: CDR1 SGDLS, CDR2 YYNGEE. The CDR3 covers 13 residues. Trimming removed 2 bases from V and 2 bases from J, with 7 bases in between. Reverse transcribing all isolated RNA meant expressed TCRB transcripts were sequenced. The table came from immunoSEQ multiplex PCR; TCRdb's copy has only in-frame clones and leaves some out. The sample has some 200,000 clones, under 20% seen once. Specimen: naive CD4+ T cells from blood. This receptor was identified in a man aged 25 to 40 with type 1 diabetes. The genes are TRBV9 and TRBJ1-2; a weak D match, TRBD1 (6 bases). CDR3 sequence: CASSVTGNYGYTF. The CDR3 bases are TGTGCCAGCAGCGTTACAGGGAACTATGGCTACACCTTC.